This passage covers 25 T cell receptor beta chains from one sample sequenced in a study of T-cell reconstitution after alpha-beta-depleted transplantation in children. Library preparation (for TCRbeta) was performed with unique molecular identifiers. Each CDR3 protein gets one entry after TCRdb re-called the PCR reads with MiXCR. The table records about 74,000 distinct CDR3 sequences, 14% of them present only once. The sample was PBMCs, mostly from graft donor cells, taken 180 days after TCRalphabeta/CD19-depleted stem cell transplant. The receptors originated from a male patient aged 2-10 years who had a stem cell transplant for acute lymphoblastic leukemia, so the T cells may come from the graft donor.

V gene TRBV29-1 combines with J gene TRBJ2-5; 11 nucleotides match TRBD2. The CDR3 spans 16 residues. J lost 1 base, V lost 0 bases, and 4 bases had no gene match. Germline CDR1 and CDR2: SQVTM and ANQGSEA. The CDR3 coding sequence is TGCAGCGTTGAAGATCCTAGCGGGAGGTTCCAAGAGACCCAGTACTTC. Translated, it gives CSVEDPSGRFQETQYF.

The J gene is TRBJ2-3, the V gene TRBV5-5; the match to TRBD1 covers 8 bases. CDR1 is SGHKS, CDR2 YYEKEE, per germline (reference sequence). The CDR3 consists of 17 residues. V dropped 4 bases and J dropped 5; count of bases not matched to a gene: 15. The CDR3 DNA reads as TGTGCCAGCAGCCCCCCGCAGGGGGCTCGTACGAAAGATACGCAGTATTTT. It translates to CASSPPQGARTKDTQYF.

This rearrangement joins TRBV5-6 to TRBJ1-5, with D hard to call. The length of the CDR3 is 13 residues. Germline CDR1 SGHDT, CDR2 YYEEEE. V was cut by 2 bases and J by 4 bases, with 7 bases left in between. CDR3 coding DNA: TGTGCCAGCAGCTTAACCCTAAATCAGCCCCAGCATTTT. It encodes CASSLTLNQPQHF.

This clonotype appeared a few times. The gene calls are TRBV2 and TRBJ2-3, with no clear D. The V end was cut by 6 bases, the J end by 0 bases, with 7 bases between. The CDR3 covers 13 residues. The germline V gene has CDR1 SNHLY and CDR2 FYNNEI. This CDR3 reads CASRVFSTDTQYF. CDR3 DNA sequence: TGTGCCAGCAGGGTTTTTAGCACAGATACGCAGTATTTT.

This clonotype was picked up a small number of times. V gene TRBV7-9 combines with J gene TRBJ1-1; D is possibly TRBD1 (5 bases). Trimming took off 3 bases at V and 0 bases at J, with 11 bases between the two ends. This CDR3 contains 15 residues. Germline lookup yields CDR1 SEHNR and CDR2 FQNEAQ (reference sequence). CDR3 DNA sequence: TGTGCCAGCAGCTTGACAGCTTGGTTGAACACTGAAGCTTTCTTT. It encodes CASSLTAWLNTEAFF.

This clonotype came up many times. J is TRBJ2-5 and V is TRBV12-3 or TRBV12-4; D is possibly TRBD1 or TRBD2 (6 bases each). The CDR3 spans 14 residues. Trimming pared 5 bases from V and 5 bases from J, leaving 15 bases between. The CDR3 DNA sequence: TGTGCCAGCAGTCTAGGGGGACTTGGGGAGACCCAGTACTTC. This translates into CASSLGGLGETQYF.

This clonotype was counted between two and nine times. The V gene is TRBV6-5, the J gene TRBJ1-1; D gene unclear. CDR3 length: 15 amino acids. Deletions cut 2 bases from V and 0 bases from J, with 10 bases between. In germline, CDR1 is MNHEY, CDR2 SVGAGI. The CDR3 DNA reads TGTGCCAGCAGTTACGCCGGACTTATGAACACTGAAGCTTTCTTT. It translates to CASSYAGLMNTEAFF.

The chain carries TRBV4-2 and TRBJ1-1, with no clear D. V lost 0 bases and J 4 bases, leaving 12 bases between the germline ends. The CDR3 is made up of 15 amino acids. Per the germline V gene, CDR1 is LGHNA and CDR2 is YNFKEQ. CDR3 residues: CASSQEGGSGTEAFF. The CDR3 coding sequence is TGTGCCAGCAGCCAAGAAGGAGGATCGGGCACTGAAGCTTTCTTT.

This clonotype was observed a handful of times. V usage is TRBV20-1 and J usage is TRBJ2-7; D is perhaps TRBD1 (5 bases). The CDR3 spans 12 residues. Germline CDR1 reads DFQATT; CDR2 reads SNEGSKA (reference sequence). V lost 5 bases and J 4 bases, leaving 12 bases between the germline ends. CDR3 sequence: CSAHRNQYEQYF. In DNA form, the CDR3 reads TGCAGTGCTCACAGGAACCAGTACGAGCAGTACTTC.

The rearrangement joins TRBV5-1 to TRBJ2-5, with TRBD1 matching 8 bases. The V and J ends lost 0 bases and 5 bases, in that order; junction bases with no gene match: 6. CDR1 and CDR2 from the germline V gene are SGHRS and YFSETQ. CDR3 length equals 15 residues. The DNA for the CDR3 is TGCGCCAGCAGCTTGGGTCAGGGGGCGCAGGAGACCCAGTACTTC. The encoded protein is CASSLGQGAQETQYF.

Only a few counts were recorded for this clonotype. The chain uses TRBV7-3 and TRBJ1-3; D uncertain. V was trimmed by 1 base and J by 2 bases, leaving 12 bases between them. From germline, CDR1 is SGHTA and CDR2 FQGTGA. The CDR3 length is 16 residues. CDR3 amino acids: CASSLRAKQTGNTIYF. The CDR3 region has the DNA TGTGCCAGCAGCTTAAGAGCCAAGCAAACTGGAAACACCATATATTTT.

CDR3 sequence: CASSAPGREAKNIQYF. Here the CDR3 DNA reads TGTGCCAGCAGCGCTCCGGGGCGGGAAGCCAAAAACATTCAGTACTTC. The V and J genes are TRBV7-2 and TRBJ2-4; weak D call: TRBD2 (6 bases). The CDR3 has 16 amino acids. Germline V gene data show CDR1 as SGHTA and CDR2 as FQGNSA. Trimming removed 5 bases from V and 0 bases from J, with 14 bases in between.

The gene calls are TRBV18 and TRBJ2-7; 11 nucleotides agree with TRBD2. Trimming removed 8 bases from V and 3 bases from J; junction bases left unmatched: 15. Germline CDR1 KGHSH, CDR2 LQKENI. This CDR3 has 17 amino acids. This CDR3 reads CASPPGMTSGAVYEQYF. CDR3 sequence (DNA): TGTGCCAGCCCCCCCGGTATGACTAGCGGGGCTGTCTACGAGCAGTACTTC.

This clonotype was seen repeatedly, ten times or more. This chain connects TRBV24-1 to TRBJ2-5; D perhaps matches TRBD1 (5 bases). The CDR3 has 15 amino acids. Trimming shortened V by 3 bases and J by 4 bases, and 14 bases separated the two germline ends. Germline-derived CDR1 and CDR2 are KGHDR and SFDVKD. Here the CDR3 reads CATSDAPGWGETQYF. In DNA form, the CDR3 reads TGTGCCACCAGTGATGCCCCAGGGTGGGGAGAGACCCAGTACTTC.

This clonotype was recorded at least ten times. The gene calls are TRBV7-2 and TRBJ2-1; D gene uncertain. CDR1 is SGHTA, CDR2 FQGNSA, per germline. The CDR3 loop spans 12 amino acids. Trimming took off 1 base at V and 11 bases at J, with 9 bases between the two ends. The CDR3 DNA is TGTGCCAGCAGCTTAGAACGGGTGAAGCAGTTCTTC. Translating gives CASSLERVKQFF.

V gene TRBV4-2 combines with J gene TRBJ2-7; D not certain. The CDR3 length is 14 residues. V dropped 1 base and J dropped 2 bases, with 9 bases sitting between them. The germline V gene has CDR1 LGHNA and CDR2 YNFKEQ. The CDR3 DNA sequence: TGTGCCAGCAGCCAAGGACCAAACGCCTACGAGCAGTACTTC. Its protein is CASSQGPNAYEQYF.

For this clonotype: A single base separates this from a much larger clone, so it may be a read error. The chain is built from TRBV9 and TRBJ2-5; D is uncertain. The CDR3 contains 10 residues. V was trimmed by 5 bases and J by 5 bases, leaving 4 bases between them. Germline V gene data show CDR1 as SGDLS and CDR2 as YYNGEE. In DNA form, the CDR3 reads TGTGCCAGCAGTGGGGAGACCCAGTACTTC. Residues: CASSGETQYF.

The rearrangement joins TRBV20-1 to TRBJ2-3; 9 bases map to TRBD2. Germline CDR1 reads DFQATT; CDR2 reads SNEGSKA (reference sequence). CDR3 size: 15 residues. The junction had 7 bases not matched to a gene; V was cut back by 2 bases and J by 4 bases. The CDR3 nucleotides are TGCAGTGCTAGAAAGACTAGCGGCCCTTCAGATACGCAGTATTTT. Its protein product is CSARKTSGPSDTQYF.

In its sample, this clonotype was seen many times. DNA for the CDR3: TGTGCCATCAGTGACAGGGGAGATGGCTACACCTTC. Amino acids: CAISDRGDGYTF. This sequence joins TRBV10-3 and TRBJ1-2; D possibly corresponds to TRBD1 (6 bases). V was clipped by 3 bases and J by 6 bases, with 8 bases between them. The length of the CDR3 is 12 residues. Germline loops: CDR1 ENHRY, CDR2 SYGVKD.

V and J are TRBV5-1 and TRBJ2-7; possibly TRBD2 for D (6 bases). There are 15 residues in the CDR3. Per germline, CDR1 SGHRS and CDR2 YFSETQ. V was trimmed by 0 bases and J by 4 bases, leaving 14 bases between them. CDR3 bases: TGCGCCAGCAGCTTGGCCGGAGGGCGGCTGTACGAGCAGTACTTC. Protein product: CASSLAGGRLYEQYF.

Only a few counts were recorded for this clonotype. The chain recombines TRBV20-1 with TRBJ2-4; D may be TRBD2 (6 bases). Between the trimmed V and J ends, which lost 2 bases and 0 bases, there was a span of 17 bases. This CDR3 contains 17 residues. Germline CDR1 reads DFQATT; CDR2 reads SNEGSKA (reference sequence). The CDR3 loop is CSARPPDGSLAKNIQYF. In DNA form, the CDR3 reads TGCAGTGCTAGACCTCCGGACGGGAGTTTAGCCAAAAACATTCAGTACTTC.

The chain employs TRBV28 and TRBJ1-3, with D tentatively TRBD1 (5 bases). The V gene lost 6 bases and the J gene lost 5 bases, with 17 bases spanning the gap. This CDR3 spans 15 amino acids. Germline-derived CDR1 and CDR2 are MDHEN and SYDVKM. The chain's CDR3 is CASSPPRAWRNTIYF. CDR3 coding DNA: TGTGCCAGCAGCCCTCCCAGGGCTTGGCGAAACACCATATATTTT. The variable domain in full, with the rest retrieved from reference TRBV28 and TRBJ1-3, is DVKVTQSSRYLVKRTGEKVFLECVQDMDHENMFWYRQDPGLGLRLIYFSYDVKMKEKGDIPEGYSVSREKKERFSLILESASTNQTSMYLCASSPPRAWRNTIYFGEGSWLTVV.

This clonotype has a single count. The chain combines TRBV12-3 or TRBV12-4 with TRBJ2-3, with 13 positions matching TRBD2. V shed 5 bases and J 4 bases; nucleotides not matched to a gene: 6. The CDR3 covers 16 residues. The CDR3 bases are TGTGCCAGCAGTCACGGACTAGCGGGAGTAGCAGATACGCAGTATTTT. It specifies CASSHGLAGVADTQYF.

This rearrangement joins TRBV20-1 to TRBJ2-5; possibly TRBD1 or TRBD2 for D (5 bases each). The CDR3 is made up of 18 amino acids. CDR1 and CDR2 (germline): DFQATT, SNEGSKA (reference sequence). Between the trimmed V and J ends, which lost 1 base and 1 base, there was a span of 22 bases. CDR3 sequence: CSARVPRGRGESQETQYF. The DNA of the CDR3 is TGCAGTGCTAGAGTCCCTAGGGGACGGGGCGAGAGCCAAGAGACCCAGTACTTC.

In this sample, this clonotype turned up a few times. The CDR3: CASSYPGQGPTDTQYF. The CDR3 bases are TGTGCCAGCAGTTATCCGGGACAGGGTCCCACAGATACGCAGTATTTT. The chain has TRBV7-2 and TRBJ2-3, with 9 positions matching TRBD1. This CDR3 is 16 amino acids long. Trimming removed 6 bases from V and 2 bases from J; junction bases left unmatched: 9. Germline assignment: CDR1 SGHTA and CDR2 FQGNSA.